Below, 32 T cell receptor beta chains from the same sample are listed, as sequenced in a study of T cells in Graves' hyperthyroidism and ophthalmopathy. Authors of the study amplified TCR beta CDR3 regions from RNA transcripts. The HTBI primer set was used in a first-round RT-PCR of the TCR CDR3. TCRdb re-called the multiplex PCR reads through MiXCR, storing one row per CDR3 protein. The sample lists some 560,000 distinct CDR3 sequences, more than 15% seen once, with 7.3% in the top ten. Sequencing used blood. Receptor source: a woman between 25 and 40 years old with Graves' hyperthyroidism.

The V and J genes are TRBV19 and TRBJ2-7; D perhaps matches TRBD2 (6 bases). The CDR3 length is 14 residues. Deletions cut 3 bases from V and 4 bases from J, with 13 bases between. Germline lookup yields CDR1 LNHDA and CDR2 SQIVND (reference sequence). The CDR3 is CASSMASAGYEQYF. In nucleotides, the CDR3 is TGTGCCAGTAGTATGGCTAGCGCCGGGTACGAGCAGTACTTC.

This clonotype was detected many times. The V call is TRBV7-9, the J call TRBJ1-5; D call uncertain. Germline V gene sequence: CDR1 SEHNR, CDR2 FQNEAQ (reference sequence). V lost 5 bases and J lost 7, with 9 bases in between. The CDR3 has 12 amino acids. DNA of the CDR3: TGTGCCAGCAGCGATGGGGAGCAGCCCCAGCATTTT. Translated, it gives CASSDGEQPQHF.

About this clonotype itself: This may be a read error, as it is one base from a much larger clone. V is TRBV5-1 and J is TRBJ2-7; 7 bases fit TRBD1. Germline V gene lookup returns CDR1 SGHRS and CDR2 YFSETQ. The CDR3 spans 14 residues. Trimming removed 0 bases from V and 9 bases from J; junction bases left unmatched: 9. The CDR3 loop reads CASSLDLDRDGQYF. CDR3 nucleotides: TGCGCCAGCAGCTTGGACTTAGACAGGGACGGGCAGTACTTC.

This chain links TRBV14 with TRBJ2-1; D remains unclear. CDR3 length: 16 amino acids. The V and J ends lost 0 bases and 4 bases respectively, with 13 bases between them. The germline gives CDR1 SGHDN, CDR2 FVKESK. CDR3 sequence (DNA): TGTGCCAGCAGCCAAGATGGCGAGATTCTTTACAATGAGCAGTTCTTC. Protein: CASSQDGEILYNEQFF.

The table lists this clonotype with a few counts. This rearrangement joins TRBV5-1 to TRBJ2-1; TRBD1 agrees at 9 bases. The germline V gene has CDR1 SGHRS and CDR2 YFSETQ. The CDR3 is 16 residues long. Trimming took 3 bases from V and 14 from J; bases not matched to a gene: 18. The CDR3 DNA sequence: TGCGCCAGCAGCTCTACTGGGGGACAGGGAGAATCCAATAAGTTCTTC. It yields the protein CASSSTGGQGESNKFF.

There are many counts of this clonotype. The V call is TRBV6-1, the J call TRBJ1-1, with TRBD1 as a possible D gene (6 bases). Trimming pared 8 bases from V and 0 bases from J, leaving 22 bases between. Per germline, CDR1 MNHNS and CDR2 SASEGT. This CDR3 has 17 amino acids. The CDR3 protein is CASFIAGHRTMNTEAFF. DNA of the CDR3: TGTGCCAGCTTCATCGCGGGACACCGAACTATGAACACTGAAGCTTTCTTT.

This rearrangement joins TRBV19 to TRBJ1-5, with D unresolved. CDR3 length equals 15 residues. Trimming pared 5 bases from V and 2 bases from J, leaving 13 bases between. CDR1 and CDR2 (germline): LNHDA, SQIVND (reference sequence). The CDR3 reads CASSPPATGNQPQHF. The CDR3 coding sequence is TGTGCCAGTAGTCCCCCAGCAACCGGCAATCAGCCCCAGCATTTT.

Only a few counts were recorded for this clonotype. This chain joins TRBV19 and TRBJ1-1; 7 positions agree with TRBD1. V lost 7 bases and J lost 0; bases outside the gene matches: 14. The CDR3 has 17 residues. The germline V gene has CDR1 LNHDA and CDR2 SQIVND (reference sequence). In DNA form, the CDR3 reads TGTGCCAGTAAAGTTACTGGGACAGAACACATGAACACTGAAGCTTTCTTT. It yields the protein CASKVTGTEHMNTEAFF.

This clonotype was observed many times. The CDR3 DNA reads as TGTGCCAGCAGTGACAGGGGGCCATACACCTACGAGCAGTACTTC. It codes for CASSDRGPYTYEQYF. The chain links TRBV28 to TRBJ2-7; 10 bases match TRBD1. V was pared by 5 bases and J by 2 bases, with 6 bases of the junction left unmatched. In germline, CDR1 is MDHEN, CDR2 SYDVKM. CDR3 length equals 15 residues.

This clonotype was picked up many times. The chain couples TRBV30 to TRBJ1-1, with TRBD1 as a possible D gene (5 bases). Germline values: CDR1 GTSNPN, CDR2 SVGIG (reference sequence). Trimming shortened V by 1 base and J by 4 bases, and 10 bases separated the two germline ends. CDR3 length: 13 residues. The chain's CDR3 is CAWSELRGTEAFF. The CDR3 DNA follows: TGTGCCTGGAGTGAATTAAGGGGCACTGAAGCTTTCTTT.

This clonotype was seen at least ten times. The chain combines TRBV2 with TRBJ2-7; no reliable D call. The CDR3 spans 10 residues. V was pared by 5 bases and J by 5 bases, with 4 bases between. Germline V gene lookup returns CDR1 SNHLY and CDR2 FYNNEI. The CDR3 loop is CASSHNEQYF. The CDR3 nucleotides are TGTGCCAGCAGTCATAACGAGCAGTACTTC.

The chain joins TRBV14 to TRBJ2-7; D is tentatively TRBD1 or TRBD2 (5 bases each). V lost 3 bases and J lost 4, with 16 bases in between. The CDR3 totals 15 residues. From germline, CDR1 is SGHDN and CDR2 FVKESK. In DNA form, the CDR3 reads TGTGCCAGCAGCCACCGCATTTTGGGGGAATACGAGCAGTACTTC. This encodes CASSHRILGEYEQYF.

This clonotype was detected ten times or more. The rearrangement joins TRBV18 to TRBJ2-4, with 7 bases lining up with TRBD1. The ends lost 4 bases at V and 0 bases at J; junction bases unmatched: 6. This CDR3 contains 16 residues. Germline values: CDR1 KGHSH, CDR2 LQKENI. Here the CDR3 DNA reads TGTGCCAGCTCACAGCGGACAGGAGTAGCCAAAAACATTCAGTACTTC. As protein: CASSQRTGVAKNIQYF.

This clonotype was observed a handful of times. The chain has TRBV2 and TRBJ2-6; maybe TRBD2 (5 bases). Germline V lookup: CDR1 SNHLY, CDR2 FYNNEI. This CDR3 region has 19 residues. Trimming removed 7 bases at V and 1 base at J, with 23 bases between. The CDR3 DNA reads TGTGCCAGCAATGGAGTTTGGAGGATTGGAGGATCTGGGGCCAACGTCCTGACTTTC. It is translated as CASNGVWRIGGSGANVLTF.

With respect to this clonotype: Just one base apart from a much larger clone, this may be a read error. V is TRBV28 and J is TRBJ1-3; TRBD1 matches 8 bases. There are 18 residues in the CDR3. V dropped 1 base and J dropped 3; count of bases not matched to a gene: 11. Germline CDR1 MDHEN, CDR2 SYDVKM. The CDR3 DNA reads TGTGCCAGCAGTTTATCGACGCCGGACAGGGTGGGTGGAAACACCATATATTTT. Translating gives CASSLSTPDRVGGNTIYF.

In this sample, this clonotype turned up many times. V usage is TRBV27 and J usage is TRBJ2-3; 12 bases fit TRBD2. The germline CDR1 and CDR2 sequences are MNHEY and SMNVEV (reference sequence). Trimming cost V 0 bases and J 0 bases; bases outside gene matches: 7. The CDR3 is 19 residues long. The CDR3 here is CASSLSPLAGGLSTDTQYF. Here the CDR3 DNA reads TGTGCCAGCAGTTTATCCCCCCTAGCGGGAGGGCTTAGCACAGATACGCAGTATTTT.

This clonotype was counted many times. The CDR3 region has the DNA TGTGCCAGCAGTTTCGAGAGGCTAGCGGGAGTCGATACGCAGTATTTT. Its translation: CASSFERLAGVDTQYF. The genes are TRBV12-3 or TRBV12-4 and TRBJ2-3; 10 nucleotides line up with TRBD2. Trimming removed 3 bases from V and 6 bases from J; junction bases left unmatched: 9. The CDR3 runs to 16 residues.

DNA of the CDR3: TGTGCCAGCAGCTTAGCCCAGACTAGCGGGAGGTTTAGCTATGAGCAGTTCTTC. Translated: CASSLAQTSGRFSYEQFF. The chain employs TRBV11-1 and TRBJ2-1, with 13 bases identical to TRBD2. CDR1 and CDR2 (germline): SGHAT, FQDESV (reference sequence). Losses at the gene ends were 0 bases for V and 8 bases for J; bases not matched to a gene: 10. The CDR3 totals 18 residues.

This clonotype was counted ten times or more. V usage is TRBV5-1 and J usage is TRBJ1-2; D not certain. In germline, CDR1 is SGHRS, CDR2 YFSETQ. The germline V and J ends were trimmed by 1 base and 6 bases, with 7 bases remaining between them. CDR3 length: 12 residues. The CDR3 region has the DNA TGCGCCAGCAGCTTGAATCAGAATGGCTACACCTTC. As protein: CASSLNQNGYTF.

The rearrangement uses TRBV9 and TRBJ1-5; D is ambiguous. V lost 0 bases and J 3 bases, leaving 7 bases between the germline ends. Germline V gene data show CDR1 as SGDLS and CDR2 as YYNGEE. The CDR3 extends over 14 amino acids. The CDR3 DNA sequence: TGTGCCAGCAGCGTAGGGGCAGACAATCAGCCCCAGCATTTT. This translates into CASSVGADNQPQHF. Filled out from reference TRBV9 and TRBJ1-5, the complete variable domain reads DSGVTQTPKHLITATGQRVTLRCSPRSGDLSVYWYQQSLDQGLQFLIQYYNGEERAKGNILERFSAQQFPDLHSELNLSSLELGDSALYFCASSVGADNQPQHFGDGTRLSIL.

The chain carries TRBV7-2 and TRBJ2-7; D unclear. CDR1 and CDR2 from the germline V gene are SGHTA and FQGNSA. Trimming took 4 bases from V and 7 from J, leaving 17 bases between them. This CDR3 has 14 residues. The CDR3 region is CASSSKASLGEQYF. The CDR3 region has the DNA TGTGCCAGCAGCTCCAAGGCTTCGTTGGGGGAGCAGTACTTC. The whole variable domain, remainder taken from reference TRBV7-2 and TRBJ2-7, is GAGVSQSPSNKVTEKGKDVELRCDPISGHTALYWYRQSLGQGLEFLIYFQGNSAPDKSGLPSDRFSAERTGGSVSTLTIQRTQQEDSAVYLCASSSKASLGEQYFGPGTRLTVT.

The sample holds many counts of this clonotype. The rearrangement uses TRBV11-2 and TRBJ1-5; D not certain. CDR3 length: 14 residues. Trimming left V 0 bases short and J 4 bases short, with 7 bases between. CDR1 SGHAT and CDR2 FQNNGV come from the germline V gene. In DNA, the CDR3 is TGTGCCAGCAGCTTAGATAGAACAAATCAGCCCCAGCATTTT. Its translation is CASSLDRTNQPQHF.

This clonotype was observed at least ten times. The chain carries TRBV5-1 and TRBJ2-7; D is uncertain. V was trimmed by 2 bases and J by 6 bases, leaving 18 bases between them. The germline gives CDR1 SGHRS, CDR2 YFSETQ. The CDR3 contains 15 residues. The DNA of the CDR3 is TGCGCCAGCAGCTTCGAGGAGAGAGAACGTTCCGAGCAGTACTTC. Translation: CASSFEERERSEQYF.

This clonotype was detected ten times or more. V usage is TRBV2 and J usage is TRBJ1-5; TRBD1 aligns across 9 bases. Germline-derived CDR1 and CDR2 are SNHLY and FYNNEI. The CDR3 sequence is 16 residues long. Losses at the gene ends were 6 bases for V and 5 bases for J; bases not matched to a gene: 11. CDR3 protein: CASSPMTGGVYQPQHF. The CDR3 region has the DNA TGTGCCAGCAGCCCCATGACAGGGGGGGTGTATCAGCCCCAGCATTTT.

In this sample, this clonotype turned up many times. V is TRBV11-2 and J is TRBJ2-3; D perhaps matches TRBD2 (6 bases). V was trimmed by 1 base and J by 2 bases, leaving 16 bases between them. The germline V gene encodes CDR1 SGHAT and CDR2 FQNNGV. The CDR3 consists of 17 residues. The CDR3 protein is CASSLASLARITDTQYF. The CDR3 coding sequence is TGTGCCAGCAGCTTAGCGTCCCTAGCGCGAATCACAGATACGCAGTATTTT.

V gene TRBV9 combines with J gene TRBJ2-1; 11 nucleotides match TRBD2. Germline V gene data show CDR1 as SGDLS and CDR2 as YYNGEE. The V gene end was trimmed by 2 bases and the J gene end by 5 bases; junction bases not matched to a gene: 3. The CDR3 consists of 15 residues. Written as DNA, the CDR3 is TGTGCCAGCAGCGTTGGGACTAGCGGAGACAATGAGCAGTTCTTC. Translating gives CASSVGTSGDNEQFF.

This chain connects TRBV6-1 to TRBJ1-1, with D unresolved. Per germline, CDR1 MNHNS and CDR2 SASEGT. V was pared by 1 base and J by 8 bases, with 11 bases between. CDR3 length: 13 amino acids. DNA of the CDR3: TGTGCCAGCAGTGAAGGGGTGCTCTCCGAAGCTTTCTTT. Protein sequence: CASSEGVLSEAFF.

The V gene is TRBV30, the J gene TRBJ1-3; D is ambiguous. The CDR3 runs to 14 residues. Per germline, CDR1 GTSNPN and CDR2 SVGIG (reference sequence). With 4 bases removed from V and 3 bases from J, the gap between germline ends came to 13 bases. CDR3 DNA sequence: TGTGCCTGGACCACCCCGCGGAGTGGAAACACCATATATTTT. Its protein product is CAWTTPRSGNTIYF.

This chain uses TRBV20-1 with TRBJ1-5; 8 bases are a match to TRBD1. V was clipped by 5 bases and J by 2 bases; unmatched bases: 5. The CDR3 totals 14 residues. From germline, CDR1 is DFQATT and CDR2 SNEGSKA (reference sequence). CDR3 sequence: CSASGGRGNQPQHF. CDR3 in DNA: TGCAGTGCTTCAGGGGGCCGGGGCAATCAGCCCCAGCATTTT.

The chain couples TRBV12-3 or TRBV12-4 to TRBJ1-5; 10 bases align to TRBD1. J gave up 5 bases and V 3 bases, and 7 bases lay outside the gene matches. The CDR3 sequence is 16 residues long. The CDR3 loop is CASSFRTGGKYQPQHF. The CDR3 coding sequence is TGTGCCAGCAGTTTCCGGACAGGGGGAAAATATCAGCCCCAGCATTTT.

The chain recombines TRBV27 with TRBJ2-2; D possibly uses TRBD1 or TRBD2 (6 bases each). This CDR3 is 14 amino acids long. Looked up from germline, CDR1 is MNHEY and CDR2 is SMNVEV (reference sequence). V was shortened by 9 bases and J by 6 bases, with 17 bases between the two germline ends. CDR3 sequence reads: CASGGQGGSGELFF. CDR3 nucleotide sequence: TGTGCCAGTGGGGGGCAGGGAGGATCCGGGGAGCTGTTTTTT.

V usage is TRBV20-1 and J usage is TRBJ1-1; TRBD1 matches 11 bases. The trim removed 6 bases at V and 2 bases at J, leaving 14 bases unmatched. The length of the CDR3 is 17 residues. The germline V gene has CDR1 DFQATT and CDR2 SNEGSKA (reference sequence). Here the CDR3 reads CSAPAMWTGGPNTEAFF. The CDR3 DNA follows: TGCAGTGCCCCTGCCATGTGGACAGGGGGCCCAAACACTGAAGCTTTCTTT.